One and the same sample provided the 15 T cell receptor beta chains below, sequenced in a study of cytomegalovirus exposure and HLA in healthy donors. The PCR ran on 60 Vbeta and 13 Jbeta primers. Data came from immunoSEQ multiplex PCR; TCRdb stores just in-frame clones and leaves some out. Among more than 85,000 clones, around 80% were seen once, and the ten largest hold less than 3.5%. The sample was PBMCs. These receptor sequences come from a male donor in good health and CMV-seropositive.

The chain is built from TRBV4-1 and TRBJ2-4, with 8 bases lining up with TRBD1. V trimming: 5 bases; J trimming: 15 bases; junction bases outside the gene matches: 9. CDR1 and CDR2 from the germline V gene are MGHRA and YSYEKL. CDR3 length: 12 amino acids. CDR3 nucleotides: TGCGCCAGCAGCGGGACAGGCACGGTTCGGTACTTC. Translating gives CASSGTGTVRYF.

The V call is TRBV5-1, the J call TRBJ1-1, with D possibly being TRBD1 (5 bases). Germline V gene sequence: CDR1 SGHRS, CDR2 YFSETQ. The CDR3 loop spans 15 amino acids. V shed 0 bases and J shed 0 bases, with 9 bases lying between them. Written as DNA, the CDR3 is TGCGCCAGCAGCTTGGCGGGGGTGGTGAACACTGAAGCTTTCTTT. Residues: CASSLAGVVNTEAFF.

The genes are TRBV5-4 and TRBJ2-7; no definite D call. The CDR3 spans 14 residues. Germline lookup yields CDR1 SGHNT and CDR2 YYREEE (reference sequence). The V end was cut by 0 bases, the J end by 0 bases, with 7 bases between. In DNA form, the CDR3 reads TGTGCCAGCAGCTTGGTTCCGCGCTCCTACGAGCAGTACTTC. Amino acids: CASSLVPRSYEQYF.

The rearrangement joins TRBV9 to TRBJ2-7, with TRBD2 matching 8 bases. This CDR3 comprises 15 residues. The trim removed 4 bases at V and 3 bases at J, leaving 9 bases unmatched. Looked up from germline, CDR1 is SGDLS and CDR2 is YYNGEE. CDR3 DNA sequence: TGTGCCAGCAGCCCCCCGGGTAGCGGGGTCTACGAGCAGTACTTC. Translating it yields CASSPPGSGVYEQYF.

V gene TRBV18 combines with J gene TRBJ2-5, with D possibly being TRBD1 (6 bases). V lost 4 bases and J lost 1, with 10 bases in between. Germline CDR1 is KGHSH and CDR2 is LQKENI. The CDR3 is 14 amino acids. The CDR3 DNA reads TGTGCCAGCTCACTCCTGGACAGCCAAGAGACCCAGTACTTC. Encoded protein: CASSLLDSQETQYF.

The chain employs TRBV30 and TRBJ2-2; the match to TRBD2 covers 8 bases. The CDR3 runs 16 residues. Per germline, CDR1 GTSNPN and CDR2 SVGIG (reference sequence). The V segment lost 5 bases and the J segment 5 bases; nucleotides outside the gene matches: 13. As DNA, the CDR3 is TGTGCCTGGGCCGCCGGGCGGGGGGCCGTGACCGGGGAGCTGTTTTTT. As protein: CAWAAGRGAVTGELFF.

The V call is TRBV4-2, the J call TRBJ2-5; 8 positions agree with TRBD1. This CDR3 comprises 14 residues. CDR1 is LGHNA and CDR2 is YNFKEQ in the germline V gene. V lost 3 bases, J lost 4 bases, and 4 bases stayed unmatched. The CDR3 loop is CASSQSQGAETQYF. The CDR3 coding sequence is TGTGCCAGCAGCCAGAGTCAGGGGGCAGAGACCCAGTACTTC.

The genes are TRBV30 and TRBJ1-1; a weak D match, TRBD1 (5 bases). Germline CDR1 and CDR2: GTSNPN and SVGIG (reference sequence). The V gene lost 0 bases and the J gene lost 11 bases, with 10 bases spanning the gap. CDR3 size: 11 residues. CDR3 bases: TGTGCCTGGAGTGTAGCAGGGCGGGCTTTCTTT. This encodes CAWSVAGRAFF.

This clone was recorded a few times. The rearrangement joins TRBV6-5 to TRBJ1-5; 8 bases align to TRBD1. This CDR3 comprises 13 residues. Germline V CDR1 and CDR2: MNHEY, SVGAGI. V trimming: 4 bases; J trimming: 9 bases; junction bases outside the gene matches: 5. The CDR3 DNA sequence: TGTGCCAGCAGTTTGACAGGGGTCGGGCCCCAGCATTTT. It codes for CASSLTGVGPQHF.

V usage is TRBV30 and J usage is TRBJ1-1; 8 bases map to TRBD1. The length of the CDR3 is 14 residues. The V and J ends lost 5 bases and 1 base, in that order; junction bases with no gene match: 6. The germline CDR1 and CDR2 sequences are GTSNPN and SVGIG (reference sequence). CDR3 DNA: TGTGCCTGGCACCCAGGACAGGGGAACACTGAAGCTTTCTTT. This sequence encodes CAWHPGQGNTEAFF.

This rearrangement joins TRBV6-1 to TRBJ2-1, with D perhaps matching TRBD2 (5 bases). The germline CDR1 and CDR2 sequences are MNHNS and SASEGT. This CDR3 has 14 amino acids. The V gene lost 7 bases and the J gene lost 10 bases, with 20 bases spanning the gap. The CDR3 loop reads CASTPRGMISEQFF. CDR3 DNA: TGTGCCAGCACCCCCCGGGGTATGATAAGCGAGCAGTTCTTC.

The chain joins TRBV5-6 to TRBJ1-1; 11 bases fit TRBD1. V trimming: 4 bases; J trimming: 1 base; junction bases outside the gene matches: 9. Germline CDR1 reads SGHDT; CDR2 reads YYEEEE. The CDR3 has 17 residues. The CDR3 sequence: CASSPDRGRPTNTEAFF. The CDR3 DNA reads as TGTGCCAGCAGCCCGGACAGGGGGCGACCGACGAACACTGAAGCTTTCTTT.

The CDR3 nucleotides are TGTGCCAGTAGTATAGATTGGGACAGCTATCAGCCCCAGCATTTT. Its protein product is CASSIDWDSYQPQHF. V usage is TRBV19 and J usage is TRBJ1-5, with TRBD1 matching 7 bases. Per the germline V gene, CDR1 is LNHDA and CDR2 is SQIVND (reference sequence). Trimming at V came to 0 bases and at J to 5 bases, leaving 4 bases not matched to a gene. This CDR3 is built from 15 residues.

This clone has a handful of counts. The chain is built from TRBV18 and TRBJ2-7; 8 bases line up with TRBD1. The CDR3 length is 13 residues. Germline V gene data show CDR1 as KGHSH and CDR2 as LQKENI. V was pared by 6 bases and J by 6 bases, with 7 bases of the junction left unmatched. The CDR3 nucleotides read TGTGCCAGCTCTCGGACAGGGACCTCCGAGCAGTACTTC. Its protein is CASSRTGTSEQYF. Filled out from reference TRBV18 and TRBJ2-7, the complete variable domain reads NAGVMQNPRHLVRRRGQEARLRCSPMKGHSHVYWYRQLPEEGLKFMVYLQKENIIDESGMPKERFSAEFPKEGPSILRIQQVVRGDSAAYFCASSRTGTSEQYFGPGTRLTVT.

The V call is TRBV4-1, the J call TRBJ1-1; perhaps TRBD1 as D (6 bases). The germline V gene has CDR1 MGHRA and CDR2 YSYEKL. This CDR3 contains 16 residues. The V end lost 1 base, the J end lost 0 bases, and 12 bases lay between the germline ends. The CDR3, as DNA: TGCGCCAGCAGCCAAGCAGGGGTCGTGATGAACACTGAAGCTTTCTTT. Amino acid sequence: CASSQAGVVMNTEAFF.